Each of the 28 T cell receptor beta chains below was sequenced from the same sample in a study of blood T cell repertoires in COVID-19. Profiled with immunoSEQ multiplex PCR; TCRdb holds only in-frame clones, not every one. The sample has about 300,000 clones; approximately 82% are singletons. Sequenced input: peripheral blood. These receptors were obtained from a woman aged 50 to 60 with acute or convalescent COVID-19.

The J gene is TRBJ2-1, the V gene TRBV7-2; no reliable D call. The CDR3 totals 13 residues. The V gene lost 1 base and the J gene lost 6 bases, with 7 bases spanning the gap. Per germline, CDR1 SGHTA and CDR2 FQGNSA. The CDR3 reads CASSLGPINEQFF. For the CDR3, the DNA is TGTGCCAGCAGCTTAGGGCCAATCAATGAGCAGTTCTTC.

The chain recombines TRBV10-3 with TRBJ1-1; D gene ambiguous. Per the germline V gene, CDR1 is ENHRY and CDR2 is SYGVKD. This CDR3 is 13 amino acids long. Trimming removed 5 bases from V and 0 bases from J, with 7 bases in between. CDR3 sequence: CAISYGMNTEAFF. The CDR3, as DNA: TGTGCCATCAGTTACGGGATGAACACTGAAGCTTTCTTT.

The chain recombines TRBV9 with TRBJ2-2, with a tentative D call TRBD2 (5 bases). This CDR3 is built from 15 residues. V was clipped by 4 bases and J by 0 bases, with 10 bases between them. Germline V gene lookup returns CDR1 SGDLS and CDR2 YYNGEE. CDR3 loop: CASSPSTTNTGELFF. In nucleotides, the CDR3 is TGTGCCAGCAGCCCCTCGACTACGAACACCGGGGAGCTGTTTTTT. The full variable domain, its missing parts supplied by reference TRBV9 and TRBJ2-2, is DSGVTQTPKHLITATGQRVTLRCSPRSGDLSVYWYQQSLDQGLQFLIQYYNGEERAKGNILERFSAQQFPDLHSELNLSSLELGDSALYFCASSPSTTNTGELFFGEGSRLTVL.

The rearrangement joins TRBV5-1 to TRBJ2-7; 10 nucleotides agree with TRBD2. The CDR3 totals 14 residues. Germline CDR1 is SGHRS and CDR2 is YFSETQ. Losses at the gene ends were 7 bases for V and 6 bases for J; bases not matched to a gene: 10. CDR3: CASSPGTSAFEQYF. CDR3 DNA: TGCGCCAGCTCCCCCGGGACTAGCGCCTTCGAGCAGTACTTC. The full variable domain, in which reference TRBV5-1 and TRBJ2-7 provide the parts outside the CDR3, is KAGVTQTPRYLIKTRGQQVTLSCSPISGHRSVSWYQQTPGQGLQFLFEYFSETQRNKGNFPGRFSGRQFSNSRSEMNVSTLELGDSALYLCASSPGTSAFEQYFGPGTRLTVT.

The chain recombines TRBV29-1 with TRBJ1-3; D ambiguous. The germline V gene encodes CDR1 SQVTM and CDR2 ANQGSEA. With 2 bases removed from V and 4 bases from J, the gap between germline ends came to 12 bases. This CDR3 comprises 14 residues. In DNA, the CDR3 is TGCAGCGTTGAAAAAGGACTAGGAGGAAACACCATATATTTT. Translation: CSVEKGLGGNTIYF.

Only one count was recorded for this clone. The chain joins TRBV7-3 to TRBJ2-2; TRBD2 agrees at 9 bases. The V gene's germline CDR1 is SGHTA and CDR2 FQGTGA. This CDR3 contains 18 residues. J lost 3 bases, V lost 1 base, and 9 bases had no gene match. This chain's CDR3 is CASSLRSSGARDTGELFF. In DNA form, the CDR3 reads TGTGCCAGCAGCTTAAGGTCTAGCGGGGCCCGGGACACCGGGGAGCTGTTTTTT.

The CDR3 bases are TGCGCCAGCTCTAGGGGTGGGGACTACAATGAGCAGTTCTTC. This translates into CASSRGGDYNEQFF. This sequence joins TRBV10-2 and TRBJ2-1; a possible D gene is TRBD1 (5 bases). Germline CDR1 and CDR2: WSHSY and SAAADI. The CDR3 sequence is 14 residues long. V lost 8 bases, J lost 3 bases, and 14 bases lay in between.

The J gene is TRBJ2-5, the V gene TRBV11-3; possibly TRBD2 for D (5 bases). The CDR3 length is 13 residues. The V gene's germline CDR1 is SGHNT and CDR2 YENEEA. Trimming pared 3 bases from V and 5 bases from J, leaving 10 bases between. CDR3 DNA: TGTGCCAGCAGCTTTCGAGGGCGGGAGACCCAGTACTTC. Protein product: CASSFRGRETQYF.

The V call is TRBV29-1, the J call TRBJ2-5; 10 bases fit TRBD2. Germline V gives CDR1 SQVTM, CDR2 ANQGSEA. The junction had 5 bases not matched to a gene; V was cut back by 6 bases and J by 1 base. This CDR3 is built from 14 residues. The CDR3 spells CSVIAGGLQETQYF. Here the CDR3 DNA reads TGCAGCGTCATAGCGGGAGGTCTCCAAGAGACCCAGTACTTC.

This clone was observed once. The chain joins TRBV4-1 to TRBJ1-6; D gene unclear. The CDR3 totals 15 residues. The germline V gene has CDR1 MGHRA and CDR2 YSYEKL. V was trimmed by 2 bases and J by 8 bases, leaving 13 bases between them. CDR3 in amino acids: CASSQTGERDSPLHF. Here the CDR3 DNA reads TGCGCCAGCAGCCAAACCGGGGAGAGAGATTCACCCCTCCACTTT.

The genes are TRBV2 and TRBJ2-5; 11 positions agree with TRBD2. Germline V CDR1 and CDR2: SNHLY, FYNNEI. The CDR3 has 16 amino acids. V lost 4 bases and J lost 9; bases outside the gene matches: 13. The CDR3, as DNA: TGTGCCAGCAGTGTTGGGACTAGCGGACCCCTGGGGGCCCAGTACTTC. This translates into CASSVGTSGPLGAQYF. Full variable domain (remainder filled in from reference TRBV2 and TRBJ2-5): EPEVTQTPSHQVTQMGQEVILRCVPISNHLYFYWYRQILGQKVEFLVSFYNNEISEKSEIFDDQFSVERPDGSNFTLKIRSTKLEDSAMYFCASSVGTSGPLGAQYFGPGTRLLVL.

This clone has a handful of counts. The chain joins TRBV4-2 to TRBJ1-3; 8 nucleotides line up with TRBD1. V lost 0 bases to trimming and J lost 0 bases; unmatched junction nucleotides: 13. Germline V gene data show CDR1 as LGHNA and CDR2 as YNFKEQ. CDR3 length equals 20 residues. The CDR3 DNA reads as TGTGCCAGCAGCCAAGATGCGACTCCGGGACAGGCATCCTCTGGAAACACCATATATTTT. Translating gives CASSQDATPGQASSGNTIYF.

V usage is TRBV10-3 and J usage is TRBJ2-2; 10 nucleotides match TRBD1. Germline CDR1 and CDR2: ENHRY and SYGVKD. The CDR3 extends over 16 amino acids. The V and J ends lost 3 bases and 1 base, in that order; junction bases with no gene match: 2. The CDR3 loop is CAISDGQGGNTGELFF. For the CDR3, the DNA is TGTGCCATCAGTGATGGACAGGGGGGGAACACCGGGGAGCTGTTTTTT.

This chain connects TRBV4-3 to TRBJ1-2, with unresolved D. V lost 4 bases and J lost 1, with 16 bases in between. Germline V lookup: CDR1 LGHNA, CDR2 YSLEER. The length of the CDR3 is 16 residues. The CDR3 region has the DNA TGCGCCAGCAGCCGTACCTGGTCAGATGGTAACTATGGCTACACCTTC. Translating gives CASSRTWSDGNYGYTF.

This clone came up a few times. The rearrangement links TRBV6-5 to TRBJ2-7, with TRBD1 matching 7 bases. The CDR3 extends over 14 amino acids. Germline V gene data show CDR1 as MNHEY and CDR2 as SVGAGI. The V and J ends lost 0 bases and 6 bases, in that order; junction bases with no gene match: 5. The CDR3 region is CASSYSQGDVEQYF. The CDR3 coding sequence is TGTGCCAGCAGTTACTCCCAGGGGGACGTCGAGCAGTACTTC.

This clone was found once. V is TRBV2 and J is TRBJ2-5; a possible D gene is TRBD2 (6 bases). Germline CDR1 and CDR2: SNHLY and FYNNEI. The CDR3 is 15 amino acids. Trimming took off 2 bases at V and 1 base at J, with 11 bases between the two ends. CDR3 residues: CASSELAEVQETQYF. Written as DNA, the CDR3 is TGTGCCAGCAGTGAATTAGCGGAGGTCCAAGAGACCCAGTACTTC.

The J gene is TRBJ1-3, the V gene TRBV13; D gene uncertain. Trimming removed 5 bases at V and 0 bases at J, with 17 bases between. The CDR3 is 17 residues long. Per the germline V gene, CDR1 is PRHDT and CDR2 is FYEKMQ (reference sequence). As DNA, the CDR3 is TGTGCCAGCAGCCCTAACATCGGGAGGGCCTCTGGAAACACCATATATTTT. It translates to CASSPNIGRASGNTIYF.

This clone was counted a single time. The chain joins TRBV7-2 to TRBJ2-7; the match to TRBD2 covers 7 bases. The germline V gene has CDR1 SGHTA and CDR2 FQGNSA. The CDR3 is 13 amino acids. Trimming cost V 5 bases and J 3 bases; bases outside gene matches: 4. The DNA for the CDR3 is TGTGCCAGCAGCCCGGGACTACACTACGAGCAGTACTTC. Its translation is CASSPGLHYEQYF.

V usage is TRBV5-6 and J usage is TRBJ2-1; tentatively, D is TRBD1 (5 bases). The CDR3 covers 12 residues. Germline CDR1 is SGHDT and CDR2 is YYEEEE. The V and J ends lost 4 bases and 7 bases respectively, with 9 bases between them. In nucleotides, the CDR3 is TGTGCCAGCAGCGTGGACAAGAATGAGCAGTTCTTC. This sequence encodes CASSVDKNEQFF.

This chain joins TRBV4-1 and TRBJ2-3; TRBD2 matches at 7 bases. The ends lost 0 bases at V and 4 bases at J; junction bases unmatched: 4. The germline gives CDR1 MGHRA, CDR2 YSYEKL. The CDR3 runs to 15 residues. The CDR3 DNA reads TGCGCCAGCAGCCAAGAGAGCGGGACCGCAGATACGCAGTATTTT. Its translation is CASSQESGTADTQYF.

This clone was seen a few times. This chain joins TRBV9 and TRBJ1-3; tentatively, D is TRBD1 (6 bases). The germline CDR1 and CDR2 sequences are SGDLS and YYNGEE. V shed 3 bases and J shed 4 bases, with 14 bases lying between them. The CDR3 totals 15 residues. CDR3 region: CASSALPGTGNTIYF. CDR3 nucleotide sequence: TGTGCCAGCAGCGCTTTACCCGGGACAGGAAACACCATATATTTT.

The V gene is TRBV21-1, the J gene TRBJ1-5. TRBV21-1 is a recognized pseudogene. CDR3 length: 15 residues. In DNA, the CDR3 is TGTGCCAGCGAAGGGGGGGGGCGGAACAATCAGCCCCAGCATTTT. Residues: CASEGGGRNNQPQHF.

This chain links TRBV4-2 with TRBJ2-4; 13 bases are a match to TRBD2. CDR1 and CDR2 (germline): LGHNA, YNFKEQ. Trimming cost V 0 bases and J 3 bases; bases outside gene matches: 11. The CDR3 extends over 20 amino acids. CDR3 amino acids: CASSQDLGLAGQLGKNIQYF. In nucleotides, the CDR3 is TGTGCCAGCAGCCAAGATTTGGGACTAGCGGGACAATTAGGCAAAAACATTCAGTACTTC.

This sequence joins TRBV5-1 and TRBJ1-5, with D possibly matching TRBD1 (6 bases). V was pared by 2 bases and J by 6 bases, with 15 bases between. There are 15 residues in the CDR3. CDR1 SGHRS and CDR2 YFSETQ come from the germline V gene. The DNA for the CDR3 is TGCGCCAGCAGCTTAGGGGGATTAGGGGGTCAGCCCCAGCATTTT. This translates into CASSLGGLGGQPQHF.

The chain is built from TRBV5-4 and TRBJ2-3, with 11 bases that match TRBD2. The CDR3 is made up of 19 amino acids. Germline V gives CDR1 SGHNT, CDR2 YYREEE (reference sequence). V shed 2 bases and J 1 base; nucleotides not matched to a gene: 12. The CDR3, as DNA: TGTGCCAGCAGCTTCAACCCCCTAGCGGGGGGCGGGGGCACAGATACGCAGTATTTT. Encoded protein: CASSFNPLAGGGGTDTQYF. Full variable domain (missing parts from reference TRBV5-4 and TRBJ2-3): ETGVTQSPTHLIKTRGQQVTLRCSSQSGHNTVSWYQQALGQGPQFIFQYYREEENGRGNFPPRFSGLQFPNYSSELNVNALELDDSALYLCASSFNPLAGGGGTDTQYFGPGTRLTVL.

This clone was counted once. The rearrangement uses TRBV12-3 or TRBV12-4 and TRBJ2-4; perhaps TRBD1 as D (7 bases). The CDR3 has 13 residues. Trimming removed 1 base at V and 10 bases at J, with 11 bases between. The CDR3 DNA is TGTGCCAGCAGTTTAGAGGGGGCGGGGATTCAGTACTTC. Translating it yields CASSLEGAGIQYF.

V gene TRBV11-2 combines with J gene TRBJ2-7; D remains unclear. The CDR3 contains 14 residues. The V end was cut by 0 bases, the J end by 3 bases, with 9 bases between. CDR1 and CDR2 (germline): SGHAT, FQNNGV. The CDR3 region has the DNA TGTGCCAGCAGCTTAGAGGGCAGGTACTACGAGCAGTACTTC. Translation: CASSLEGRYYEQYF.

The CDR3 region is CASGGTVNPGELFF. DNA for the CDR3: TGTGCCAGTGGGGGGACAGTAAACCCCGGGGAGCTGTTTTTT. The J gene is TRBJ2-2, the V gene TRBV19, with D perhaps matching TRBD1 (7 bases). This CDR3 contains 14 residues. The germline V and J ends were trimmed by 8 bases and 6 bases, with 16 bases remaining between them. From germline, CDR1 is LNHDA and CDR2 SQIVND (reference sequence).